The T cell receptor beta chain under discussion was sequenced for a study of shared clonotypes between healthy human individuals. This clone is a singleton in its sample. CDR1 is SGHAT and CDR2 is FQNNGV in the germline V gene. Trimming removed 3 bases from V and 6 bases from J; junction bases left unmatched: 1. This CDR3 comprises 14 residues. The method was immunoSEQ multiplex PCR; TCRdb's version includes in-frame clones alone and lacks a portion of them. The sample has over a million clones; over 95% are singletons. What was sequenced was naive CD4+ T cells sorted from blood. Subset noted: CD45RA+ positively selected. The rearrangement joins TRBV11-2 to TRBJ2-1; 11 bases are a match to TRBD2. The origin of this receptor is a man aged 25-45 years in good health. The chain's CDR3 is CASSLGLAVNEQFF. In nucleotides, the CDR3 is TGTGCCAGCAGCTTGGGACTAGCGGTCAATGAGCAGTTCTTC.